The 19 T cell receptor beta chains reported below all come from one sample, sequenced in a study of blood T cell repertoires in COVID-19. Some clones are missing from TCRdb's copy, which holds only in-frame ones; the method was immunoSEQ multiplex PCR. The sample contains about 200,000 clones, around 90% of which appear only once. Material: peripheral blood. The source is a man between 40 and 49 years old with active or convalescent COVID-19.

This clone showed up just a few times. The CDR3 nucleotides read TGTGCCAGTATCGGGACAGGGGGTGCCGCTGAAGCTTTCTTT. Translating gives CASIGTGGAAEAFF. The chain uses TRBV19 and TRBJ1-1; TRBD1 matches at 11 bases. Germline lookup yields CDR1 LNHDA and CDR2 SQIVND (reference sequence). CDR3 size: 14 residues. The V segment lost 7 bases and the J segment 6 bases; nucleotides outside the gene matches: 7.

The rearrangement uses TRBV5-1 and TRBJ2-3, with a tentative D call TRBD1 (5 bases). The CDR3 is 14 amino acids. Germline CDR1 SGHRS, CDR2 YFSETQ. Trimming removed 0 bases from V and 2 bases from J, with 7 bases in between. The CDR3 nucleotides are TGCGCCAGCAGCTTGGTACAGGTCACAGATACGCAGTATTTT. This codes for CASSLVQVTDTQYF.

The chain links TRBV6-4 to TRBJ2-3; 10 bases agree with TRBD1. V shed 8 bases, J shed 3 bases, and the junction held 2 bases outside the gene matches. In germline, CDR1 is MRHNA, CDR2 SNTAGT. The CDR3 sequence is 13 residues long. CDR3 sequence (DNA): TGTGCCAGCCGGGACAGGGGTACAGATACGCAGTATTTT. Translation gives CASRDRGTDTQYF.

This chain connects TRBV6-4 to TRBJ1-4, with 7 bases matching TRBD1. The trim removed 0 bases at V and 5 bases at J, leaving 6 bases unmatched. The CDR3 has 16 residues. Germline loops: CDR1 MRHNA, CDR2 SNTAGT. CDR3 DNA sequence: TGTGCCAGCAGTGACTCGATCTGGGACAGCAATGAAAAACTGTTTTTT. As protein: CASSDSIWDSNEKLFF.

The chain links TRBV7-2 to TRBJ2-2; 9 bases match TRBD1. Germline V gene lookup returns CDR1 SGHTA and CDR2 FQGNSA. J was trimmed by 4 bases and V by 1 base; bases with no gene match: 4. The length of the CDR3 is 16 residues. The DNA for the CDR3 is TGTGCCAGCAGCTTAGGAGGGACAGGGACCACCGGGGAGCTGTTTTTT. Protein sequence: CASSLGGTGTTGELFF.

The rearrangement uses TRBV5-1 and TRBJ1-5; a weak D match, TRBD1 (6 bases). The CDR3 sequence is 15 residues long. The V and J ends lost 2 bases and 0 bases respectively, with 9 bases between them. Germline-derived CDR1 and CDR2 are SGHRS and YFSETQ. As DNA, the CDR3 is TGCGCCAGCAGCTTACAGGGAAATAGCAATCAGCCCCAGCATTTT. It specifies CASSLQGNSNQPQHF.

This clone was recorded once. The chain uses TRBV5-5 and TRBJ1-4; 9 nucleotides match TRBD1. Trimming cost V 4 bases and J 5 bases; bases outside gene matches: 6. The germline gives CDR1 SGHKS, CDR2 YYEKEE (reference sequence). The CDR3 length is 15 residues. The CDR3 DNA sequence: TGTGCCAGCAGCCCCACAGGGGGCATAAATGAAAAACTGTTTTTT. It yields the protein CASSPTGGINEKLFF.

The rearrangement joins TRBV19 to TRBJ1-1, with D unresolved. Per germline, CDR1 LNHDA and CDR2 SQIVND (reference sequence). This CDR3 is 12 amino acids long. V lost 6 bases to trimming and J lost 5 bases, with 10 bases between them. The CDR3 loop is CASSSPGTEAFF. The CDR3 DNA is TGTGCCAGTAGCTCCCCGGGGACTGAAGCTTTCTTT.

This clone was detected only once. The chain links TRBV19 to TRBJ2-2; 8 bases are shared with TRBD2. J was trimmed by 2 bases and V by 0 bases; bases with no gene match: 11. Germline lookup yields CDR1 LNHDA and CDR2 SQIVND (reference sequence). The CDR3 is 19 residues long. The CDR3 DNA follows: TGTGCCAGTAGTATAGATCAGAGTCTACTAGCGGTTAACACCGGGGAGCTGTTTTTT. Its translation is CASSIDQSLLAVNTGELFF.

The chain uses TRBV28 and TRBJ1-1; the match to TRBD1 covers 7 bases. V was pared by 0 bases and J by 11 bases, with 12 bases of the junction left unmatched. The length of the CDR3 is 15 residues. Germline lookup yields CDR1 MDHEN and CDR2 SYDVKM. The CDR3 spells CASSLWTGSQSPAFF. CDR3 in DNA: TGTGCCAGCAGTTTATGGACAGGGAGCCAATCCCCGGCTTTCTTT.

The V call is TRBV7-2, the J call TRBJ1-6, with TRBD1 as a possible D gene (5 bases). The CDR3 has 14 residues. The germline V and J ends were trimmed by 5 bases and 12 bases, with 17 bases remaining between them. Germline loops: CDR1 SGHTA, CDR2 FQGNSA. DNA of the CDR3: TGTGCCAGCAGCCTCCTTCAGGGAAATGGACCCCTCCACTTT. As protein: CASSLLQGNGPLHF.

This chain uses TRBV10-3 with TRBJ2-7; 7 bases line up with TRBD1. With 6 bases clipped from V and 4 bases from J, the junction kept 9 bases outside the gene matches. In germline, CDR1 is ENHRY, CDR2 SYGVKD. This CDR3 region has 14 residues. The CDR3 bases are TGTGCCATCAGAGAAGACAGGGAGACGTACGAGCAGTACTTC. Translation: CAIREDRETYEQYF.

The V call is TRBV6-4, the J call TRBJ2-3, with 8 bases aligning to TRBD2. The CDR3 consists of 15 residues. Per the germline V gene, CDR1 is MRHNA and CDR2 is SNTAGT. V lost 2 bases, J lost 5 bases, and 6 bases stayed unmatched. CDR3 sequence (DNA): TGTGCCAGCAGTGACACGGGGGGGCCAAAAGATACGCAGTATTTT. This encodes CASSDTGGPKDTQYF.

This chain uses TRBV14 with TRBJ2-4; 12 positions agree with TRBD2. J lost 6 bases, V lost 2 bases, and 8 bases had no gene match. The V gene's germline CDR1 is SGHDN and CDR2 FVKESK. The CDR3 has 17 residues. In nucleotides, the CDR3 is TGTGCCAGCAGCCAAACGACTAGCGGGAGTCCTATAAACATTCAGTACTTC. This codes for CASSQTTSGSPINIQYF.

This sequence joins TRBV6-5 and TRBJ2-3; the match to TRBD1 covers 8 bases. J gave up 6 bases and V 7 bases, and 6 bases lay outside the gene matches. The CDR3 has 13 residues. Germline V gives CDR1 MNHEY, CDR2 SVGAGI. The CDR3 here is CASTVRQGDTQYF. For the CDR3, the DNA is TGTGCCAGCACCGTACGACAGGGGGATACGCAGTATTTT.

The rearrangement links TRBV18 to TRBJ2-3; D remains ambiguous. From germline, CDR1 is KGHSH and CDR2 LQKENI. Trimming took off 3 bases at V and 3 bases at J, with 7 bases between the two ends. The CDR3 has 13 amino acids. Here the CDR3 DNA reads TGTGCCAGCTCACCTACAGAGACAGATACGCAGTATTTT. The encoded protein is CASSPTETDTQYF.

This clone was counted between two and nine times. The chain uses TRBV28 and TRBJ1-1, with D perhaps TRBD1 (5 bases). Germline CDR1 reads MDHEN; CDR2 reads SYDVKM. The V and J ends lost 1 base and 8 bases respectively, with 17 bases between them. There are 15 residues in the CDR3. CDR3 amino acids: CASSLYTRGTREAFF. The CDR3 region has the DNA TGTGCCAGCAGTTTATATACCCGGGGGACTAGGGAAGCTTTCTTT.

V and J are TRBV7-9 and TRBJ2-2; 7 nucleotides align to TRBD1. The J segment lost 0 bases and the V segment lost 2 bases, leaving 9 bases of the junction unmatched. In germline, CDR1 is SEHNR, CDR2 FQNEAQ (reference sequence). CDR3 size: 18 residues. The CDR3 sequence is CASSLTGVASANTGELFF. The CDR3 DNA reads TGTGCCAGCAGCTTAACAGGGGTAGCTTCGGCGAACACCGGGGAGCTGTTTTTT.

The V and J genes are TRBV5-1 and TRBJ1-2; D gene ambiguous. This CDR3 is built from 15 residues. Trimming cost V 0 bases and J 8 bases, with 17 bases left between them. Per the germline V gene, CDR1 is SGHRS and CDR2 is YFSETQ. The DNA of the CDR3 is TGCGCCAGCAGCTTGGCCGACGCCGACTCAAACGGCTACACCTTC. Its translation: CASSLADADSNGYTF.